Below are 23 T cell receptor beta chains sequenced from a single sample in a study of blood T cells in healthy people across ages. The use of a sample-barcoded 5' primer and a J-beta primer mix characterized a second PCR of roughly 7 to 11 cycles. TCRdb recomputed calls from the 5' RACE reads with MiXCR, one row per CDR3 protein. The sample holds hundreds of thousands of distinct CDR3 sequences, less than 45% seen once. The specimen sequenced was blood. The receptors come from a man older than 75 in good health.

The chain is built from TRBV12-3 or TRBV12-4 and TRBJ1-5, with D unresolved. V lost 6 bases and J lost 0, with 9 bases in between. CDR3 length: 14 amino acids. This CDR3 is CASSSGDSNQPQHF. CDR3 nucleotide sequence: TGTGCCAGCAGCTCTGGAGATAGCAATCAGCCCCAGCATTTT.

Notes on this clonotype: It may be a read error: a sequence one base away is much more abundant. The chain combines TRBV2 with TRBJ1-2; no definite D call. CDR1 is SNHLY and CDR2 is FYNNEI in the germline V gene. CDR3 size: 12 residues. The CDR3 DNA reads TGTGCCAGCAGTGAACAGGCCTATGGCTACATCTTC. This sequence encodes CASSEQAYGYIF.

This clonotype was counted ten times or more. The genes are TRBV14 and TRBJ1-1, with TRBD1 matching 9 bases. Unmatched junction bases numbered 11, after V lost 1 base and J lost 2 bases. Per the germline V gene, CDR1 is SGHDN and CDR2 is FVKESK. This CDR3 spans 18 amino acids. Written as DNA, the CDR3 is TGTGCCAGCAGCCAAGCGCTGTACGGACAGGGGCTAAACACTGAAGCTTTCTTT. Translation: CASSQALYGQGLNTEAFF.

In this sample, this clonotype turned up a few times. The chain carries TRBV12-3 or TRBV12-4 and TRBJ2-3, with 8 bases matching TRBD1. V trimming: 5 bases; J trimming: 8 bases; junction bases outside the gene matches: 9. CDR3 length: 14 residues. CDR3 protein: CASSPRTGMATQYF. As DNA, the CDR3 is TGTGCCAGCAGTCCTCGGACAGGGATGGCTACGCAGTATTTT.

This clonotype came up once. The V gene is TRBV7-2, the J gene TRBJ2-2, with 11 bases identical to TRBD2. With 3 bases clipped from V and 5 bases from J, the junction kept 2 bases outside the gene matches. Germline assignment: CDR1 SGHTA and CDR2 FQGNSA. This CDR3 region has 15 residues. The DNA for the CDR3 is TGTGCCAGCAGCTTCTGGACTAGCGGGACCGGGGAGCTGTTTTTT. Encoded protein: CASSFWTSGTGELFF.

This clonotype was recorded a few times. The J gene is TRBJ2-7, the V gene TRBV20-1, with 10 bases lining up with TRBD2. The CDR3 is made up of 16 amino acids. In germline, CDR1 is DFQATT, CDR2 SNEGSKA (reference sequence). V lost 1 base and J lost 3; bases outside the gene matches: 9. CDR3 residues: CSARVLAGYVGYEQYF. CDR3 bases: TGCAGTGCTAGAGTACTAGCGGGATACGTAGGCTACGAGCAGTACTTC.

The CDR3 DNA sequence: TGCGCCAGCAGCTCTCAGACTAGTCCGGGGGAGATCCAGTACTTC. Translation: CASSSQTSPGEIQYF. V and J are TRBV5-1 and TRBJ2-7; D is possibly TRBD2 (6 bases). The CDR3 is 15 amino acids. Germline assignment: CDR1 SGHRS and CDR2 YFSETQ. V dropped 3 bases and J dropped 10 bases, with 23 bases sitting between them.

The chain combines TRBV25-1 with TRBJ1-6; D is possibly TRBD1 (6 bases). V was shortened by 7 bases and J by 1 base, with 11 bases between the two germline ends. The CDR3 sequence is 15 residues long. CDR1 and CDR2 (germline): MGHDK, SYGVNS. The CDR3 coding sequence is TGTGCCAGCACTGGAGGGGGGTCCTATAATTCACCCCTCCACTTT. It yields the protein CASTGGGSYNSPLHF.

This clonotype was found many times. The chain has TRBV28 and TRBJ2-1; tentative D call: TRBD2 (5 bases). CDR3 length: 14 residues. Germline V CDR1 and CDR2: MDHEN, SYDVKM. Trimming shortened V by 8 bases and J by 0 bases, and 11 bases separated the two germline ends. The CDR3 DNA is TGTGCCAGCCGGAGTAGCGACTCCTACAATGAGCAGTTCTTC. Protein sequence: CASRSSDSYNEQFF.

CDR3 coding DNA: TGTGCCATCGGAAAATCCTACGAGCAGTACTTC. It codes for CAIGKSYEQYF. The chain combines TRBV10-3 with TRBJ2-7; D gene unclear. CDR3 length equals 11 residues. Germline CDR1 reads ENHRY; CDR2 reads SYGVKD. V lost 8 bases to trimming and J lost 1 base, with 6 bases between them.

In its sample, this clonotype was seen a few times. Here the CDR3 DNA reads TGCGCCAGCAGCCAAGACCCCCCCGACAGGGGGATCTCCTACGAGCAGTACTTC. Translation gives CASSQDPPDRGISYEQYF. The chain couples TRBV4-1 to TRBJ2-7, with 9 bases aligning to TRBD1. This CDR3 is built from 18 residues. Germline V gene data show CDR1 as MGHRA and CDR2 as YSYEKL. Trimming at V came to 0 bases and at J to 0 bases, leaving 9 bases not matched to a gene.

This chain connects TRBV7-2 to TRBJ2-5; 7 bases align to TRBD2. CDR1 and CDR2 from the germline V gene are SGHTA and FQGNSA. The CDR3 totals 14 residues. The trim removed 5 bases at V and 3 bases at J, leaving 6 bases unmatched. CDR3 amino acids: CASSPRGVKETQYF. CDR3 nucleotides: TGTGCCAGCAGCCCCCGGGGGGTAAAAGAGACCCAGTACTTC.

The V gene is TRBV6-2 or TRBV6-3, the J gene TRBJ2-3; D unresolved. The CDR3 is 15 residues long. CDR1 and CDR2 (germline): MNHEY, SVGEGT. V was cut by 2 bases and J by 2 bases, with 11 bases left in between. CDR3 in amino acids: CASSYVPAATDTQYF. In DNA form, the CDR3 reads TGTGCCAGCAGTTACGTCCCAGCAGCCACAGATACGCAGTATTTT.

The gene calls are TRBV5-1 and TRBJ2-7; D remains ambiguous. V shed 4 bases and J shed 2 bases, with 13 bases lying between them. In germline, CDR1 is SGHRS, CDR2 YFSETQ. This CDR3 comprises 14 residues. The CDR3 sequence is CASSQPQPPYEQYF. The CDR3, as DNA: TGCGCCAGCAGCCAACCTCAGCCGCCCTACGAGCAGTACTTC.

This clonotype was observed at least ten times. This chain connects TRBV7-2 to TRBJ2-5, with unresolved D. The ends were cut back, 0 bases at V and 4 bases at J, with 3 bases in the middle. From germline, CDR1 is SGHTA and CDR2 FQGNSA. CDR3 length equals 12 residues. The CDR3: CASSLAIETQYF. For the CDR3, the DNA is TGTGCCAGCAGCTTAGCAATAGAGACCCAGTACTTC.

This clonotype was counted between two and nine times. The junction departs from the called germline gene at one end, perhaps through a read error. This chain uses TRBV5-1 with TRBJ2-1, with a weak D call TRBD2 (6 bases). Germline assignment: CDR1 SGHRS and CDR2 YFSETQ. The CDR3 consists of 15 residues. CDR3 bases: TGTGCCAGCAGTAGGGACGGGAGCTCCTACAATGAGCAGTTCTTC. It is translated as CASSRDGSSYNEQFF.

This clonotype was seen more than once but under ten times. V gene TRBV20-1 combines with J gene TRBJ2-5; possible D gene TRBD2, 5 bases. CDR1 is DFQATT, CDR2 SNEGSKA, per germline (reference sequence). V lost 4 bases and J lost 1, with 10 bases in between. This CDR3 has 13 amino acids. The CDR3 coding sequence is TGCAGTGCTATTAGGACTGGCCAAGAGACCCAGTACTTC. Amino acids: CSAIRTGQETQYF.

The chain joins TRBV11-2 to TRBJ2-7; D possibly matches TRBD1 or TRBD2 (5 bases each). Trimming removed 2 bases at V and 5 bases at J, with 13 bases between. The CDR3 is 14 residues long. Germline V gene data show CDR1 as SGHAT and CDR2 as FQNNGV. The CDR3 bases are TGTGCCAGCAGCTTAAATCCAGGGACGGACGAGCAGTACTTC. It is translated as CASSLNPGTDEQYF. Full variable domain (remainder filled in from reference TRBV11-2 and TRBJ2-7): EAGVAQSPRYKIIEKRQSVAFWCNPISGHATLYWYQQILGQGPKLLIQFQNNGVVDDSQLPKDRFSAERLKGVDSTLKIQPAKLEDSAVYLCASSLNPGTDEQYFGPGTRLTVT.

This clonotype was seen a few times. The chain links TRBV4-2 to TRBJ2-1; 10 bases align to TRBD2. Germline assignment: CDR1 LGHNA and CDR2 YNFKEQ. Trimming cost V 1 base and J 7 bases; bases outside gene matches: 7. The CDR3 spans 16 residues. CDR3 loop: CASSQVPSGSMNEQFF. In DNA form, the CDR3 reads TGTGCCAGCAGCCAAGTCCCTAGCGGGAGTATGAATGAGCAGTTCTTC.

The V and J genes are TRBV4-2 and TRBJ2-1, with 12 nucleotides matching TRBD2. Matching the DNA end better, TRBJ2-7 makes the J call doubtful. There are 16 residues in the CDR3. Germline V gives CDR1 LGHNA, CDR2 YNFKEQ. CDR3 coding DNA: TGTGCCAGCAGTCCACTAGCGGGAGGCCTCTACAATGAGCAGTACTTC. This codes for CASSPLAGGLYNEQYF.

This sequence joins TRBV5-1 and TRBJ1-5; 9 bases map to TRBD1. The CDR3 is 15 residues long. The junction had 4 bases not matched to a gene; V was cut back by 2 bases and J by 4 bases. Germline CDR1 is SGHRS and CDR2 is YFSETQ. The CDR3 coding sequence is TGCGCCAGCAGCTTCACAGGGGGCGAAAATCAGCCCCAGCATTTT. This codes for CASSFTGGENQPQHF.

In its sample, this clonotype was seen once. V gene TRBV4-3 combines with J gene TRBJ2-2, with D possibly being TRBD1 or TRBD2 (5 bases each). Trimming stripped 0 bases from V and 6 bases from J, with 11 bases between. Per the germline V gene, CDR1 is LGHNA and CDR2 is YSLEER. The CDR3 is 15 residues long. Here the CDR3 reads CASSQDRGVAGELFF. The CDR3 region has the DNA TGCGCCAGCAGCCAAGATAGAGGGGTGGCCGGGGAGCTGTTTTTT.

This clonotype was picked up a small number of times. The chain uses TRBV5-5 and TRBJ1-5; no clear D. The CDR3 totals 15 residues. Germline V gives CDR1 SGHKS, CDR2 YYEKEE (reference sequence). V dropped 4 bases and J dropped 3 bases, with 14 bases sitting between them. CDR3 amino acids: CASSLDGNYNQPQHF. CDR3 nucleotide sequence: TGTGCCAGCAGCCTCGATGGGAACTACAATCAGCCCCAGCATTTT.